This TCR beta chain emerged from a study of T cell clones after liver transplantation. This CDR3 contains 14 residues. J lost 6 bases, V lost 6 bases, and 10 bases had no gene match. Germline V lookup: CDR1 LNHDA, CDR2 SQIVND (reference sequence). Repertoires were generated with immunoSEQ multiplex PCR, while TCRdb's copy carries only in-frame clones and drops some. Altogether under 90,000 clones are present, roughly 80% being singletons, with the ten largest covering about 0.64%. The source material was CD4+ T cells from blood, sampled before liver transplant. The chain couples TRBV19 to TRBJ1-2; TRBD1 agrees at 7 bases. The clonotype comes from a human donor who received a liver transplant. CDR3 loop: CASSILQGLDGYTF. The CDR3 DNA reads as TGTGCCAGTAGCATCCTACAGGGGCTTGATGGCTACACCTTC.